Listed here are 27 T cell receptor beta chains from one sample, sequenced in a study of molecular identifiers for immune sequencing clone quantification. TCRdb recomputed calls from the PCR reads with MiXCR, one row per CDR3 protein. This table has about 320,000 distinct CDR3 sequences, about 20% appearing once. Material: naive CD8+ T cells from blood, with Jurkat cell RNA spiked in. Subset described: FACS-sorted CD8+CD4-CCR7+CD45RA+ naive T cells. These receptors originate from a human donor in good health. Some libraries in this study had Jurkat cell RNA spiked in.

This clonotype was picked up many times. This chain joins TRBV13 and TRBJ2-2; no clear D. Between the trimmed V and J ends, which lost 0 bases and 1 base, there was a span of 15 bases. The CDR3 has 18 residues. The germline V gene encodes CDR1 PRHDT and CDR2 FYEKMQ (reference sequence). CDR3 residues: CASSLGGTEIWNTGELFF. The CDR3 coding sequence is TGTGCCAGCAGCTTAGGAGGCACCGAGATTTGGAACACCGGGGAGCTGTTTTTT.

The V gene is TRBV27, the J gene TRBJ2-3; D is ambiguous. The CDR3 has 16 residues. The germline V gene encodes CDR1 MNHEY and CDR2 SMNVEV (reference sequence). The V end was cut by 2 bases, the J end by 1 base, with 13 bases between. As DNA, the CDR3 is TGTGCCAGCAGTTTAGGTGCGAGAGCTGGCACAGATACGCAGTATTTT. This translates into CASSLGARAGTDTQYF.

The table lists this clonotype with a few counts. At one of its ends the junction is not consistent with the germline gene, which may arise from a read error. This rearrangement joins TRBV19 to TRBJ1-4; maybe TRBD1 (5 bases). CDR1 and CDR2 (germline): LNHDA, SQIVND (reference sequence). The CDR3 runs to 13 residues. The CDR3 nucleotides are TGTGCCAGTAGTACCTTGGACAATGGAAAACTGTTTTTT. Protein sequence: CASSTLDNGKLFF.

In the case of this clonotype: The final CDR3 position lacks the conserved phenylalanine or tryptophan, pointing to a likely read error. The chain uses TRBV2 and TRBJ1-1; unclear D gene. V was clipped by 6 bases and J by 11 bases, with 13 bases between them. This CDR3 comprises 11 residues. Germline assignment: CDR1 SNHLY and CDR2 FYNNEI. The CDR3 loop is CASRAPPRAFL. The CDR3 DNA reads as TGTGCCAGCAGAGCCCCCCCTCGGGCTTTCCTT.

This clonotype was observed many times. V and J are TRBV4-1 and TRBJ2-5; TRBD1 agrees at 8 bases. Germline V gene data show CDR1 as MGHRA and CDR2 as YSYEKL. The CDR3 extends over 16 amino acids. J lost 4 bases, V lost 0 bases, and 7 bases had no gene match. CDR3 in amino acids: CASSQEGQGLGETQYF. The CDR3 DNA sequence: TGCGCCAGCAGCCAAGAAGGACAGGGTTTAGGAGAGACCCAGTACTTC.

This clonotype was seen many times. V is TRBV25-1 and J is TRBJ2-7; D remains unclear. CDR3 length: 11 amino acids. V gave up 3 bases and J gave up 2 bases, with 2 bases separating them. Germline CDR1 reads MGHDK; CDR2 reads SYGVNS. CDR3 sequence: CASSDAYEQYF. The CDR3, as DNA: TGTGCCAGCAGTGATGCCTACGAGCAGTACTTC.

This clonotype has at least ten counts. This sequence joins TRBV29-1 and TRBJ2-5, with 7 bases matching TRBD2. Germline V gene sequence: CDR1 SQVTM, CDR2 ANQGSEA. The CDR3 consists of 15 residues. V lost 2 bases, J lost 3 bases, and 9 bases stayed unmatched. For the CDR3, the DNA is TGCAGCGTTGAAAGTAAGGGGCTAGCGGAAGAGACCCAGTACTTC. Translation: CSVESKGLAEETQYF. Looking up the rest from reference TRBV29-1 and TRBJ2-5 gives the full variable domain: SAVISQKPSRDICQRGTSLTIQCQVDSQVTMMFWYRQQPGQSLTLIATANQGSEATYESGFVIDKFPISRPNLTFSTLTVSNMSPEDSSIYLCSVESKGLAEETQYFGPGTRLLVL.

At least ten counts were recorded for this clonotype. The J gene is TRBJ2-3, the V gene TRBV10-3; tentatively, D is TRBD2 (5 bases). The CDR3 totals 12 residues. Trimming stripped 8 bases from V and 4 bases from J, with 10 bases between. Germline CDR1 is ENHRY and CDR2 is SYGVKD. The DNA of the CDR3 is TGTGCCATCGCGGAGGCCGCAGATACGCAGTATTTT. Protein: CAIAEAADTQYF.

This clonotype was found many times. The J gene is TRBJ2-5, the V gene TRBV4-1; 12 nucleotides line up with TRBD2. CDR3 size: 16 residues. Germline-derived CDR1 and CDR2 are MGHRA and YSYEKL. The trim removed 7 bases at V and 5 bases at J, leaving 11 bases unmatched. CDR3 DNA sequence: TGCGCCAGCAAAGGGGCTAGCGGGGGGGCCTTGGAGACCCAGTACTTC. Its translation is CASKGASGGALETQYF.

This clonotype was found many times. The chain couples TRBV20-1 to TRBJ2-3; 13 bases agree with TRBD2. The CDR3 runs 15 residues. Germline trimming cut 8 bases from V and 2 bases from J; bases unmatched to any gene: 7. In germline, CDR1 is DFQATT, CDR2 SNEGSKA (reference sequence). The CDR3 reads CSTHGLAGVTDTQYF. CDR3 nucleotides: TGCAGTACACACGGACTAGCGGGAGTCACAGATACGCAGTATTTT.

As concerns this clonotype: One base away lies a much larger clone, so this may be a sequencing read error. The V call is TRBV27, the J call TRBJ2-4; D gene unclear. Germline CDR1 reads MNHEY; CDR2 reads SMNVEV (reference sequence). The CDR3 runs 15 residues. Trimming left V 8 bases short and J 0 bases short, with 14 bases between. In nucleotides, the CDR3 is TGTGCCAGCGGTGATGGGGTCCTAGCCAAAAACATTCAGTACTTC. Its protein is CASGDGVLAKNIQYF.

This chain joins TRBV28 and TRBJ2-7; 8 bases match TRBD1. This CDR3 region has 14 residues. V gave up 7 bases and J gave up 0 bases; unmatched junction bases: 5. Germline V CDR1 and CDR2: MDHEN, SYDVKM. This CDR3 reads CASTGGLSSYEQYF. The CDR3 DNA follows: TGTGCCAGCACAGGGGGCTTGAGCTCCTACGAGCAGTACTTC.

This clonotype appeared a few times. The J gene is TRBJ2-3, the V gene TRBV12-3 or TRBV12-4, with D hard to call. CDR3 length: 17 residues. The ends were cut back, 0 bases at V and 3 bases at J, with 16 bases in the middle. CDR3 loop: CASSLAPARRRTDTQYF. The DNA for the CDR3 is TGTGCCAGCAGTTTAGCCCCCGCCCGCAGGCGTACAGATACGCAGTATTTT.

Many counts were recorded for this clonotype. This chain connects TRBV30 to TRBJ2-1, with D unresolved. Trimming shortened V by 1 base and J by 9 bases, and 10 bases separated the two germline ends. The CDR3 totals 12 residues. Germline V gene data show CDR1 as GTSNPN and CDR2 as SVGIG (reference sequence). CDR3 protein: CAWSAPPLEQFF. The CDR3 DNA follows: TGTGCCTGGAGTGCCCCCCCCCTTGAGCAGTTCTTC.

This clonotype has at least ten counts. The rearrangement joins TRBV6-5 to TRBJ2-2; no clear D gene. Germline lookup yields CDR1 MNHEY and CDR2 SVGAGI. The CDR3 extends over 13 amino acids. Trimming took off 2 bases at V and 4 bases at J, with 5 bases between the two ends. Written as DNA, the CDR3 is TGTGCCAGCAGTTACACCGGCACCGGGGAGCTGTTTTTT. It translates to CASSYTGTGELFF.

This clonotype came up once. This may come from a read error, since a much larger clone is one base off. The chain joins TRBV7-8 to TRBJ1-6; 8 bases align to TRBD1. This CDR3 has 16 amino acids. Germline CDR1 and CDR2: SGHVS and FQNEAQ. This chain's CDR3 is CASSLSQGASYSPPHF. CDR3 sequence (DNA): TGTGCCAGCAGCTTATCGCAGGGGGCTTCTTATTCACCCCCCCACTTT.

This clonotype was seen repeatedly, ten times or more. The chain couples TRBV2 to TRBJ2-3; 7 nucleotides align to TRBD2. CDR1 SNHLY and CDR2 FYNNEI come from the germline V gene. The ends lost 4 bases at V and 5 bases at J; junction bases unmatched: 12. The CDR3 spans 16 residues. The CDR3 sequence is CASSGNWEGRKDTQYF. The CDR3 DNA reads as TGTGCCAGCAGTGGGAATTGGGAGGGCCGTAAAGATACGCAGTATTTT.

CDR3 amino acids: CSARGLANTEVVASTSYF. The CDR3 region has the DNA TGCAGTGCTAGGGGACTAGCCAACACAGAAGTCGTAGCCAGCACTTCTTATTTT. The chain links TRBV20-1 to TRBJ2-3; 9 positions match TRBD2. The CDR3 sequence is 18 residues long. CDR1 and CDR2 (germline): DFQATT, SNEGSKA (reference sequence). After removal of 3 bases from V and 15 bases from J, the junction contained 28 bases not matched to a gene.

This chain links TRBV7-9 with TRBJ2-5; either TRBD1 or TRBD2 may supply D (5 bases each). The CDR3 runs to 19 residues. Germline lookup yields CDR1 SEHNR and CDR2 FQNEAQ (reference sequence). Trimming stripped 1 base from V and 5 bases from J, with 26 bases between. The CDR3 DNA sequence: TGTGCCAGCAGCTTAGTCCCTTGGGCCCGGGACGAAGGGCTGGAGACCCAGTACTTC. It is translated as CASSLVPWARDEGLETQYF.

Concerning this clonotype itself: A read error may explain this, as a much larger clone is one base away. This chain joins TRBV15 and TRBJ2-2; the D is unclear. Germline assignment: CDR1 LNHNV and CDR2 YYDKDF (reference sequence). V dropped 0 bases and J dropped 9 bases, with 14 bases sitting between them. The CDR3 loop spans 15 amino acids. The CDR3 sequence: CATSRERTETRELFF. Here the CDR3 DNA reads TGTGCCACCAGCAGAGAGCGGACGGAAACCAGGGAGCTGTTTTTT.

In its sample, this clonotype was seen many times. The rearrangement uses TRBV29-1 and TRBJ2-3, with 9 bases matching TRBD2. Germline lookup yields CDR1 SQVTM and CDR2 ANQGSEA. The CDR3 loop spans 16 amino acids. Trimming took 6 bases from V and 3 from J; bases not matched to a gene: 13. CDR3 residues: CSVAGRAGGPTDTQYF. CDR3 nucleotides: TGCAGCGTGGCCGGGCGGGCGGGAGGGCCTACAGATACGCAGTATTTT.

Many counts were recorded for this clonotype. The chain is built from TRBV5-1 and TRBJ1-1; D is perhaps TRBD1 (5 bases). Germline V CDR1 and CDR2: SGHRS, YFSETQ. This CDR3 has 15 amino acids. V shed 0 bases and J shed 0 bases, with 9 bases lying between them. The CDR3 loop reads CASSLEGPLNTEAFF. CDR3 DNA sequence: TGCGCCAGCAGCTTGGAGGGGCCTCTGAACACTGAAGCTTTCTTT. The variable domain in full, with the rest retrieved from reference TRBV5-1 and TRBJ1-1, is KAGVTQTPRYLIKTRGQQVTLSCSPISGHRSVSWYQQTPGQGLQFLFEYFSETQRNKGNFPGRFSGRQFSNSRSEMNVSTLELGDSALYLCASSLEGPLNTEAFFGQGTRLTVV.

In its sample, this clonotype was seen many times. The chain couples TRBV12-3 or TRBV12-4 to TRBJ2-7, with D maybe TRBD1 (6 bases). V was trimmed by 6 bases and J by 0 bases, leaving 15 bases between them. There are 15 residues in the CDR3. CDR3 sequence: CASRGAGTHSYEQYF. In DNA, the CDR3 is TGTGCCAGCAGGGGGGCCGGGACACACTCCTACGAGCAGTACTTC.

The chain couples TRBV27 to TRBJ1-1; D perhaps matches TRBD1 (5 bases). Germline V lookup: CDR1 MNHEY, CDR2 SMNVEV (reference sequence). The length of the CDR3 is 15 residues. V was pared by 2 bases and J by 4 bases, with 14 bases between. CDR3 region: CASSLGSGLSTEAFF. For the CDR3, the DNA is TGTGCCAGCAGTTTAGGCTCAGGGCTGAGCACTGAAGCTTTCTTT.

This clonotype was seen at least ten times. J is TRBJ2-7 and V is TRBV5-6, with D hard to call. The CDR3 is made up of 12 amino acids. The V gene's germline CDR1 is SGHDT and CDR2 YYEEEE. Trimming shortened V by 0 bases and J by 5 bases, and 6 bases separated the two germline ends. The CDR3: CASSLGANEQYF. Here the CDR3 DNA reads TGTGCCAGCAGCTTGGGGGCCAACGAGCAGTACTTC.

This clonotype has at least ten counts. The V and J genes are TRBV9 and TRBJ1-5; 10 positions match TRBD1. The CDR3 is 15 amino acids. With V trimmed by 4 bases and J by 3 bases, 4 bases remained unmatched. Germline loops: CDR1 SGDLS, CDR2 YYNGEE. CDR3 DNA sequence: TGTGCCAGCAGCAGGACAGGGGGTGACAATCAGCCCCAGCATTTT. Encoded protein: CASSRTGGDNQPQHF.

The V call is TRBV6-2 or TRBV6-3, the J call TRBJ2-5; 8 bases match TRBD1. The CDR3 totals 16 residues. Germline V CDR1 and CDR2: MNHEY, SVGEGT. J gave up 1 base and V 2 bases, and 6 bases lay outside the gene matches. The CDR3 DNA is TGTGCCAGCAGTTACGGCCGGACAGGGCGCCAAGAGACCCAGTACTTC. Its translation: CASSYGRTGRQETQYF.